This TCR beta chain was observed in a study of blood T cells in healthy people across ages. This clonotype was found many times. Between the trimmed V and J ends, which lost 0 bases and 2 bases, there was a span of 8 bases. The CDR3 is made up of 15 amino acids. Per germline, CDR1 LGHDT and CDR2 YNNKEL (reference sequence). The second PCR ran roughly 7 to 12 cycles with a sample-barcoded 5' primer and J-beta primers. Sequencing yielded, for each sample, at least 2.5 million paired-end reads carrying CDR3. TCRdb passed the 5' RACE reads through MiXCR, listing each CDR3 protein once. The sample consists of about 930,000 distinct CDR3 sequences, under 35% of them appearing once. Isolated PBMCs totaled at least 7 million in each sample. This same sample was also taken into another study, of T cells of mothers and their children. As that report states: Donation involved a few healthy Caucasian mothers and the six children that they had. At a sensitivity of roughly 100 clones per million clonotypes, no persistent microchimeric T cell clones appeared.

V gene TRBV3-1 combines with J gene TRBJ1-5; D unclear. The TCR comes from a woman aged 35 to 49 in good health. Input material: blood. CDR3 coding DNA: TGTGCCAGCAGCCAAGATCAAGGTGGCAATCAGCCCCAGCATTTT. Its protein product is CASSQDQGGNQPQHF. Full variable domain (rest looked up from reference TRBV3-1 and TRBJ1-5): DTAVSQTPKYLVTQMGNDKSIKCEQNLGHDTMYWYKQDSKKFLKIMFSYNNKELIINETVPNRFSPKSPDKAHLNLHINSLELGDSAVYFCASSQDQGGNQPQHFGDGTRLSIL.